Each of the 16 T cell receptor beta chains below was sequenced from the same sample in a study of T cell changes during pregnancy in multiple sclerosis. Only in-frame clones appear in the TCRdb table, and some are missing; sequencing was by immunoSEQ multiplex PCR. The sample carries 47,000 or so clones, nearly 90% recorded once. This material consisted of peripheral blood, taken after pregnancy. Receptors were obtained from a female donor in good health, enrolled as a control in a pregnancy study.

The CDR3 DNA sequence: TGTGCCAGCAGTGAGGCTAGCGGGGGTTACTACAATGAGCAGTTCTTC. Translation gives CASSEASGGYYNEQFF. The chain employs TRBV6-1 and TRBJ2-1; 10 bases align to TRBD2. V gave up 3 bases and J gave up 3 bases; unmatched junction bases: 5. Germline CDR1 and CDR2: MNHNS and SASEGT. The CDR3 extends over 16 amino acids.

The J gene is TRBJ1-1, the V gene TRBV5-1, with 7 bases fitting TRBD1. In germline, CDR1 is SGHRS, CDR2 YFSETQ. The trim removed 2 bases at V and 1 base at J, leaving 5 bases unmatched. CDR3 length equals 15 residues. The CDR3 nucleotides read TGCGCCAGCAGCTTCAGACAGGGAAAGAACACTGAAGCTTTCTTT. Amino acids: CASSFRQGKNTEAFF.

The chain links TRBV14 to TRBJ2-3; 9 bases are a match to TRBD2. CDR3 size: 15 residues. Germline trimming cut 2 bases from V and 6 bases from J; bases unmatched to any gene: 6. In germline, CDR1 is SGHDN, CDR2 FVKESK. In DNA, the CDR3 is TGTGCCAGCAGCCAACTGCTAGCGGGGAGGGATACGCAGTATTTT. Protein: CASSQLLAGRDTQYF.

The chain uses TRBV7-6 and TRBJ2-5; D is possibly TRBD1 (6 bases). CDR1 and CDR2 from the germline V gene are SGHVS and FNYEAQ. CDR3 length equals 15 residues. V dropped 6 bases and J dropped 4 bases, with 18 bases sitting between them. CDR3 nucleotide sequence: TGTGCCAGCAGTTCCGGACAGAGCCGCCGAGAGACCCAGTACTTC. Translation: CASSSGQSRRETQYF.

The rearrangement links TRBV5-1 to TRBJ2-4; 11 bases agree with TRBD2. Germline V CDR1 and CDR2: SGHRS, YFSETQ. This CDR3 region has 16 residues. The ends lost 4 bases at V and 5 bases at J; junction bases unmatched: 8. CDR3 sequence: CASSVLAGGPENIQYF. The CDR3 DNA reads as TGCGCCAGCAGCGTGTTAGCGGGAGGGCCGGAAAACATTCAGTACTTC.

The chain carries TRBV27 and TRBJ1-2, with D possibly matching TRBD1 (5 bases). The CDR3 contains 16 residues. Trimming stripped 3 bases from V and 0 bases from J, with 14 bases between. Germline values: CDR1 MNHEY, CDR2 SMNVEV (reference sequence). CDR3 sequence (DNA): TGTGCCAGCAGTTTGTCAGAAGGGGCTGCTAACTATGGCTACACCTTC. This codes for CASSLSEGAANYGYTF.

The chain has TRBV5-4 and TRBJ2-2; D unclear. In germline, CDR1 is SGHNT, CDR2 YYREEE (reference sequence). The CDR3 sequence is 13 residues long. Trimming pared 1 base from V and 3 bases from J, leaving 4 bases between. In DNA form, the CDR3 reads TGTGCCAGCAGCTTGACGGACACCGGGGAGCTGTTTTTT. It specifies CASSLTDTGELFF. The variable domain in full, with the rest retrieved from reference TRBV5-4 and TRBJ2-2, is ETGVTQSPTHLIKTRGQQVTLRCSSQSGHNTVSWYQQALGQGPQFIFQYYREEENGRGNFPPRFSGLQFPNYSSELNVNALELDDSALYLCASSLTDTGELFFGEGSRLTVL.

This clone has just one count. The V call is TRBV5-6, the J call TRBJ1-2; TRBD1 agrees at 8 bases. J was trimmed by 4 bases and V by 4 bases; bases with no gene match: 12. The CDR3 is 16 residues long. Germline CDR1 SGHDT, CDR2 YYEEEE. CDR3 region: CASSTLNRGGIYGYTF. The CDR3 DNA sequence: TGTGCCAGCAGCACTCTAAACAGGGGGGGCATCTATGGCTACACCTTC.

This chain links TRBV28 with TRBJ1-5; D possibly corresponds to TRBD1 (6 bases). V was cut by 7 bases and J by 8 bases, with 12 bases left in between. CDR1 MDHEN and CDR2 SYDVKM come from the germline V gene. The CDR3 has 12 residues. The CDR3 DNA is TGTGCCAGCACCATACAGGGAAAGCCCCAGCATTTT. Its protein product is CASTIQGKPQHF.

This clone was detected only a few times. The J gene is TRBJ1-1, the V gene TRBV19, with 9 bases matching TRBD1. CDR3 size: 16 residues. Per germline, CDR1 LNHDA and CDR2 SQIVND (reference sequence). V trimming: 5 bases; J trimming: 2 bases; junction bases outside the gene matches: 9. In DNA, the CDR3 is TGTGCCAGTAGTGCCGCCGGGACAGGGTTTAACACTGAAGCTTTCTTT. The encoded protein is CASSAAGTGFNTEAFF.

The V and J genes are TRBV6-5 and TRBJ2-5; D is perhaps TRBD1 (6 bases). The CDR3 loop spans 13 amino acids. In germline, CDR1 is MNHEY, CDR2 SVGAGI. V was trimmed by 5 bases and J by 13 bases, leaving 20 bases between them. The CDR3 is CASSPRAQGIAYF. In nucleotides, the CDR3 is TGTGCCAGCAGTCCCAGGGCTCAGGGGATTGCGTACTTC.

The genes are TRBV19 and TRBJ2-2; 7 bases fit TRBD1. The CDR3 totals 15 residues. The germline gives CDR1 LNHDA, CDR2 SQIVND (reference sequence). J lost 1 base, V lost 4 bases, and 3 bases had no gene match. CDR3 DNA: TGTGCCAGTAGTAAGGGGGCCTTGAACACCGGGGAGCTGTTTTTT. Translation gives CASSKGALNTGELFF.

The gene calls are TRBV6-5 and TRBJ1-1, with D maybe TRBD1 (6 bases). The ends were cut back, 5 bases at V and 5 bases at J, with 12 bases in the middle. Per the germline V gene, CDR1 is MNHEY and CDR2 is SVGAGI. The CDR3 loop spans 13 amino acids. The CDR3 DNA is TGTGCCAGCAGTCCGAGGGGGTTTACTGAAGCTTTCTTT. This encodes CASSPRGFTEAFF.

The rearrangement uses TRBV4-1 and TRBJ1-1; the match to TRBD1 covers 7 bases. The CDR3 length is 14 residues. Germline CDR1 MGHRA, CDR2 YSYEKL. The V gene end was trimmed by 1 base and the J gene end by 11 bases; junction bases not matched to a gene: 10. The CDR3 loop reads CASSQAQDRARAFF. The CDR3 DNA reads TGCGCCAGCAGCCAAGCACAAGACAGGGCCCGCGCTTTCTTT.

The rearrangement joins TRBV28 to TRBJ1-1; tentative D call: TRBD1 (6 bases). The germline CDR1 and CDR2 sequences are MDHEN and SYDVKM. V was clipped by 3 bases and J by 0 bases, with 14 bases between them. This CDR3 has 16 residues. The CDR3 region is CASSLPRTAMNTEAFF. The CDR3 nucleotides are TGTGCCAGCAGTTTGCCGCGGACAGCCATGAACACTGAAGCTTTCTTT. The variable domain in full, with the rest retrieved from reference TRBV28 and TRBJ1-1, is DVKVTQSSRYLVKRTGEKVFLECVQDMDHENMFWYRQDPGLGLRLIYFSYDVKMKEKGDIPEGYSVSREKKERFSLILESASTNQTSMYLCASSLPRTAMNTEAFFGQGTRLTVV.

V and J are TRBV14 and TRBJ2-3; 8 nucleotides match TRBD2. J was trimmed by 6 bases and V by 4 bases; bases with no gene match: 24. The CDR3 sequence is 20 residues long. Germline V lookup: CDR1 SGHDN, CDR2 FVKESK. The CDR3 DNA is TGTGCCAGCAGCCGTGCACCCGTGGGCGGGGGGACAAGAAAGACGGATACGCAGTATTTT. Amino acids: CASSRAPVGGGTRKTDTQYF.